This entry concerns a single T cell receptor (beta chain). This clonotype came up many times. Its antigen is still unknown. Per-base qualities were not stored, and no clone one base away is much larger. PBMCs were isolated by Ficoll-Paque density gradient centrifugation. This entry belongs to a study of T-cell memory formation after mild COVID-19 (dated by TCRdb to 2020 to 2022). Describing the broader study: Most TCR sequence clusters were specific to one of the two donors. Longitudinal TCRalpha and TCRbeta repertoire sequencing tracked T-cell clones expanding and contracting after mild COVID-19 in a couple of donors. Two young, previously healthy adult volunteers, one female and one male, were included in the cohort.

The germline V gene specifies MGHRA as CDR1 and YSYEKL as CDR2. Trimming takes 2 bases from V and 4 bases from J, and the germline ends sit 14 bases apart. There are 15 amino acids in the CDR3, from cysteine to phenylalanine inclusive. Only the CDR3 region is kept as DNA, spanning 45 bases read in frame from base 1. General conclusions and limits of the study: Clones contracting from day 15 to 85 had balanced CD4/CD8 phenotypes, while a second wave expanding from day 15 to 37 was biased towards CD4+. Whether the second-wave clones peaking on day 37 were SARS-CoV-2 specific was not confirmed. The detection of some responding clones in pre-infection memory suggests that pre-existing cross-reactive memory T cells joined the SARS-CoV-2 response. Contracting CD4+ clones turned up mainly in the CM and EM memory subsets, whereas EMRA was where CD8+ clones were enriched. The study included only a couple of mild cases, and larger cohorts that include severe cases with pre-infection samples were judged to be necessary.

Sequencer: Illumina NovaSeq 6000. cDNA libraries for TCRalpha and TCRbeta were prepared by 5'RACE using constant-segment primers, with sample barcodes and unique molecular identifiers added. Trizol reagent was used to extract RNA from every sample. Amplification of the libraries took two PCR steps, and the second step added a second sample barcode plus Illumina TruSeq adapters. The libraries were sequenced on an Illumina NovaSeq using 2 x 150 bp paired-end reads. On the study's bioinformatics: Reads were demultiplexed and collapsed into UMI-guided consensus sequences with migec v1.2.7. Using mixcr v2.1.11, UMI consensuses were aligned to TRA and TRB V and J templates and then assembled into clonotypes. A clonotype was counted as expanded or contracted only when both edgeR and NoisET called the clonotype significant, with the noise models trained on biological replicates. For edgeR calls, the cutoffs were a false discovery rate-adjusted p below 0.01 and a log2 fold-change threshold of 1. PCA with hierarchical clustering of max-normalized trajectories of the 1000 most abundant clonotypes was used as exploratory dynamics analysis. Separately sequenced CD4+ and CD8+ repertoires were used to assign a CD4 or CD8 phenotype to each responding clone. TCRdb itself trimmed the public reads at Q25 with fastp, ran MiXCR and retained productive beta chains. Entries are consolidated by CDR3 protein sequence, retaining the most common genes and DNA. The V and J calls and clone size come from TCRdb's table, not from the authors' own analysis. The sample data list approximately 100,000 distinct CDR3 sequences, and 11% of these were observed just once. About 40% of the sample lies in the top ten.

The clonotype comes from a young man who had mild COVID-19 (a few samples of this study predate the infection). The sample titles of this study are shuffled in the database, so cell type and time point are left out; the donor was told from shared clones. The chain employs TRBV4-1 and TRBJ2-5; the best D guess is TRBD2, with 5 bases matching. Sequenced: PBMCs or a T cell subset sorted from them (not recorded which). In nucleotide form, the sequence is TGCGCCAGCAGCCAATCCGGACCAACTAGAGAGACCCAGTACTTC. Translated, this is CASSQSGPTRETQYF.